One sample yielded the 21 T cell receptor beta chains listed below, sequenced in a study of blood T cell repertoires in COVID-19. Produced via immunoSEQ multiplex PCR; TCRdb's table is partial and in-frame only. The table lists some 400,000 clones, approximately 90% of them singletons, with 0.8% to 0.9% in the top ten. Sequencing input: PBMCs or T cells enriched from blood (not recorded which). All receptors come from a woman in her thirties or forties who had been exposed to COVID-19.

J is TRBJ1-2 and V is TRBV7-2; the D gene is possibly TRBD1 (6 bases). The CDR3 is 15 residues long. With 5 bases removed from V and 2 bases from J, the gap between germline ends came to 15 bases. Germline values: CDR1 SGHTA, CDR2 FQGNSA. CDR3 in DNA: TGTGCCAGCAGCGCCACAGGGCCCCAAAACTATGGCTACACCTTC. This translates into CASSATGPQNYGYTF. Full variable domain (missing parts from reference TRBV7-2 and TRBJ1-2): GAGVSQSPSNKVTEKGKDVELRCDPISGHTALYWYRQSLGQGLEFLIYFQGNSAPDKSGLPSDRFSAERTGGSVSTLTIQRTQQEDSAVYLCASSATGPQNYGYTFGSGTRLTVV.

This chain joins TRBV11-2 and TRBJ2-5; 7 positions match TRBD1. Trimming cost V 4 bases and J 2 bases; bases outside gene matches: 4. This CDR3 comprises 14 residues. Germline CDR1 is SGHAT and CDR2 is FQNNGV. The CDR3 nucleotides are TGTGCCAGCAGCTCTCAGGGGGTTCAAGAGACCCAGTACTTC. Its translation is CASSSQGVQETQYF.

This sequence joins TRBV29-1 and TRBJ1-4; D unresolved. The CDR3 is 12 amino acids. V shed 6 bases and J shed 3 bases, with 8 bases lying between them. The germline V gene encodes CDR1 SQVTM and CDR2 ANQGSEA. CDR3 amino acids: CSVSRSNEKLFF. The CDR3 DNA sequence: TGCAGCGTATCTAGGTCTAATGAAAAACTGTTTTTT.

The chain is built from TRBV20-1 and TRBJ2-7; 8 positions match TRBD2. Germline V gene data show CDR1 as DFQATT and CDR2 as SNEGSKA (reference sequence). J was trimmed by 7 bases and V by 6 bases; bases with no gene match: 5. The CDR3 is made up of 11 amino acids. The CDR3 loop is CSAERGREQYF. CDR3 bases: TGCAGTGCCGAGCGGGGGAGGGAGCAGTACTTC.

The table lists this clone with a few counts. The CDR3 DNA follows: TGTGCCAGCAGCTTAACGGGGGGTTCCTACACTGAAGCTTTCTTT. It is translated as CASSLTGGSYTEAFF. This chain links TRBV5-5 with TRBJ1-1; D is possibly TRBD1 (5 bases). Per germline, CDR1 SGHKS and CDR2 YYEKEE (reference sequence). The V end was cut by 2 bases, the J end by 3 bases, with 14 bases between. This CDR3 is built from 15 residues.

This clone was seen once. The rearrangement uses TRBV7-2 and TRBJ2-1; weak D call: TRBD2 (5 bases). The CDR3 sequence is 12 residues long. Trimming left V 5 bases short and J 4 bases short, with 6 bases between. Germline values: CDR1 SGHTA, CDR2 FQGNSA. DNA of the CDR3: TGTGCCAGCAGCAGGACTTACAATGAGCAGTTCTTC. It is translated as CASSRTYNEQFF.

The V call is TRBV12-3 or TRBV12-4, the J call TRBJ2-1; no clear D gene. This CDR3 region has 13 residues. V was pared by 0 bases and J by 8 bases, with 8 bases between. In DNA form, the CDR3 reads TGTGCCAGCAGTTTAGCCCGAGTCGATGAGCAGTTCTTC. Amino acids: CASSLARVDEQFF.

This chain links TRBV6-5 with TRBJ1-2; 7 bases map to TRBD1. This CDR3 comprises 15 residues. Germline V CDR1 and CDR2: MNHEY, SVGAGI. The ends lost 0 bases at V and 7 bases at J; junction bases unmatched: 8. This chain's CDR3 is CASSYSTGRMFGYTF. Here the CDR3 DNA reads TGTGCCAGCAGTTACTCGACAGGGAGAATGTTTGGCTACACCTTC.

In DNA, the CDR3 is TGTGCCAGCTCACCACTCGGTCTAGCAAAGGGCCAAGAGACCCAGTACTTC. This sequence encodes CASSPLGLAKGQETQYF. The chain combines TRBV18 with TRBJ2-5; a weak D match, TRBD2 (5 bases). Per the germline V gene, CDR1 is KGHSH and CDR2 is LQKENI. This CDR3 is 17 amino acids long. V lost 1 base and J 1 base, leaving 16 bases between the germline ends.

This clone has only one observation. This CDR3 reads CASSVGGSSTDTQYF. The CDR3 DNA sequence: TGCGCCAGCAGTGTTGGCGGGTCCTCCACAGATACGCAGTATTTT. The chain recombines TRBV10-2 with TRBJ2-3, with a tentative D call TRBD2 (5 bases). The V and J ends lost 4 bases and 2 bases respectively, with 13 bases between them. The CDR3 loop spans 15 amino acids. The V gene's germline CDR1 is WSHSY and CDR2 SAAADI.

V usage is TRBV10-1 and J usage is TRBJ1-1, with D perhaps TRBD1 (5 bases). The CDR3 is made up of 13 amino acids. Germline loops: CDR1 WNHNN, CDR2 SYGVQD (reference sequence). The V gene lost 3 bases and the J gene lost 5 bases, with 10 bases spanning the gap. The CDR3 region has the DNA TGCGCCAGCAGTGAAGGGGTCGGGACTGAAGCTTTCTTT. Its translation: CASSEGVGTEAFF.

This chain links TRBV19 with TRBJ2-2; D is undetermined. This CDR3 is 13 amino acids long. V shed 7 bases and J shed 3 bases, with 9 bases lying between them. Germline CDR1 and CDR2: LNHDA and SQIVND (reference sequence). The CDR3 bases are TGTGCCAGTACGCGTACTTACACCGGGGAGCTGTTTTTT. It is translated as CASTRTYTGELFF. The full variable domain, in which reference TRBV19 and TRBJ2-2 provide the parts outside the CDR3, is DGGITQSPKYLFRKEGQNVTLSCEQNLNHDAMYWYRQDPGQGLRLIYYSQIVNDFQKGDIAEGYSVSREKKESFPLTVTSAQKNPTAFYLCASTRTYTGELFFGEGSRLTVL.

This chain connects TRBV24-1 to TRBJ1-2; 8 bases match TRBD1. The CDR3 has 18 residues. Losses at the gene ends were 3 bases for V and 4 bases for J; bases not matched to a gene: 15. The germline V gene has CDR1 KGHDR and CDR2 SFDVKD. The CDR3 DNA sequence: TGTGCCACCAGTGATGCTACCCGGGATTCAGGGGGCCCCTATGGCTACACCTTC. Its translation: CATSDATRDSGGPYGYTF.

The chain joins TRBV30 to TRBJ1-5, with TRBD1 as a possible D gene (5 bases). CDR3 length: 14 amino acids. The V gene's germline CDR1 is GTSNPN and CDR2 SVGIG (reference sequence). V gave up 3 bases and J gave up 2 bases, with 11 bases separating them. The CDR3 region has the DNA TGTGCCTGGAGCCAGGGTAGGGGCAATCAGCCCCAGCATTTT. Protein sequence: CAWSQGRGNQPQHF.

This clone occurred once. The chain is built from TRBV28 and TRBJ1-1, with TRBD1 as a possible D gene (6 bases). The V and J ends lost 3 bases and 10 bases respectively, with 12 bases between them. From germline, CDR1 is MDHEN and CDR2 SYDVKM. The CDR3 has 12 residues. The DNA for the CDR3 is TGTGCCAGCAGTTTGAGGGCAGGGGTAGCTTTCTTT. This sequence encodes CASSLRAGVAFF.

V gene TRBV20-1 combines with J gene TRBJ1-4; 11 bases align to TRBD1. The CDR3 is made up of 14 amino acids. Germline CDR1 is DFQATT and CDR2 is SNEGSKA (reference sequence). V shed 3 bases and J 4 bases; nucleotides not matched to a gene: 1. The CDR3 sequence is CSASGTGGNEKLFF. CDR3 DNA sequence: TGCAGTGCTAGTGGGACAGGGGGTAATGAAAAACTGTTTTTT.

The chain is built from TRBV2 and TRBJ1-5; possibly TRBD1 for D (5 bases). Germline CDR1 and CDR2: SNHLY and FYNNEI. CDR3 length: 15 residues. V gave up 3 bases and J gave up 3 bases, with 12 bases separating them. The CDR3 spells CASSEGRGYNQPQHF. The CDR3, as DNA: TGTGCCAGCAGTGAGGGAAGGGGCTACAATCAGCCCCAGCATTTT.

J is TRBJ2-3 and V is TRBV7-2; TRBD2 agrees at 11 bases. The CDR3 is 19 residues long. CDR1 SGHTA and CDR2 FQGNSA come from the germline V gene. V was clipped by 0 bases and J by 0 bases; unmatched bases: 8. In DNA, the CDR3 is TGTGCCAGCAGCTTAGCCCTTTTGACTAGCGGGACTAGCACAGATACGCAGTATTTT. It translates to CASSLALLTSGTSTDTQYF.

The CDR3: CASSFASAGSYNEQFF. DNA of the CDR3: TGCGCCAGCAGCTTTGCTAGCGCCGGTTCCTACAATGAGCAGTTCTTC. This chain connects TRBV5-1 to TRBJ2-1, with D perhaps TRBD2 (6 bases). Germline assignment: CDR1 SGHRS and CDR2 YFSETQ. The CDR3 loop spans 16 amino acids. V lost 2 bases, J lost 1 base, and 13 bases lay in between.

The chain joins TRBV10-3 to TRBJ1-1, with TRBD1 matching over 11 bases. V trimming: 4 bases; J trimming: 1 base; junction bases outside the gene matches: 8. Germline V gene sequence: CDR1 ENHRY, CDR2 SYGVKD. CDR3 length: 17 residues. For the CDR3, the DNA is TGTGCCATCAGTGGTTGGGACAGGGGGTCCGGGAACACTGAAGCTTTCTTT. Translating it yields CAISGWDRGSGNTEAFF.

This rearrangement joins TRBV5-3 to TRBJ1-6, with 7 bases that match TRBD1. TRBV5-3 is assigned to the ORF class and has an uncertain function. V gave up 4 bases and J gave up 0 bases; unmatched junction bases: 28. The CDR3 consists of 24 residues. The CDR3 bases are TGTGCCAGAAGCCCGACTATAGGGGGCGGCGCTGACAGCGCTCCTCGCTCCTATAATTCACCCCTCCACTTT. It codes for CARSPTIGGGADSAPRSYNSPLHF.